This TCR beta chain was observed in a study of OX40 agonist ivuxolimab in advanced cancers. About the research overall: An agonistic human IgG2 monoclonal antibody against OX40 (CD134) was given. Dose-escalation patients' cancers were hepatocellular carcinoma, melanoma, renal cell or head and neck cancer.

Only a few counts were recorded for this clone. The antigen is not known. Trimming removed 5 bases from V and 6 bases from J, with 4 bases in between. Germline values: CDR1 DFQATT, CDR2 SNEGSKA (reference sequence). CDR3 length: 9 amino acids. TCRdb keeps only in-frame clones here, not all; method: immunoSEQ multiplex PCR. The sample contains 80,000 to 100,000 clones, about 86% of which appear only once. Study-wide findings and caveats: In the 0.1-3.0 mg/kg groups, partial responders showed among the lowest expansion.

The sequence was collected from an adult with an advanced solid tumor such as melanoma, head and neck, liver or kidney cancer. J is TRBJ1-2 and V is TRBV20-1; D is uncertain. This specimen consisted of CD4+ or CD8+ T cells sorted from blood, obtained in a trial of the OX40 agonist ivuxolimab. CDR3 sequence reads: CSAGDGYTF. CDR3 DNA sequence: TGCAGTGCTGGTGATGGCTACACCTTC.